The 4 T cell receptor beta chains given below trace back to one sample, sequenced in a study of blood T cell repertoires in COVID-19. Some clones are missing from TCRdb's copy, which holds only in-frame ones; the method was immunoSEQ multiplex PCR. The profile shows approximately 400,000 clones, less than 90% of them singletons. The material sequenced was PBMCs or T cells enriched from blood (not recorded which). These receptors were collected from a woman between 50 and 59 years old who had recovered from COVID-19.

The chain uses TRBV29-1 and TRBJ1-2; TRBD1 agrees at 8 bases. The CDR3 length is 12 residues. Trimming took 5 bases from V and 3 from J; bases not matched to a gene: 2. CDR1 is SQVTM and CDR2 is ANQGSEA in the germline V gene. CDR3 DNA sequence: TGCAGCGTTCAGACAGGGGACTATGGCTACACCTTC. It yields the protein CSVQTGDYGYTF.

V gene TRBV12-5 combines with J gene TRBJ1-5; 9 nucleotides match TRBD1. The CDR3 runs 16 residues. J gave up 2 bases and V 2 bases, and 4 bases lay outside the gene matches. CDR1 is LGHNT, CDR2 FRNRAP, per germline. This CDR3 reads CASGLTGGRGNQPQHF. CDR3 nucleotides: TGTGCTAGTGGTTTGACAGGGGGCAGGGGCAATCAGCCCCAGCATTTT.

This clone was counted once. The chain uses TRBV18 and TRBJ2-1; D gene unclear. Trimming removed 4 bases from V and 15 bases from J, with 25 bases in between. CDR3 length equals 15 residues. The germline CDR1 and CDR2 sequences are KGHSH and LQKENI. The DNA of the CDR3 is TGTGCCAGCTCACAAACAGTCATATTCGGCAGTGTTCGGTTCTTC. Its translation: CASSQTVIFGSVRFF.

The chain is built from TRBV6-5 and TRBJ2-5, with D tentatively TRBD1 (6 bases). CDR3 length: 14 amino acids. CDR1 and CDR2 from the germline V gene are MNHEY and SVGAGI. The V gene lost 2 bases and the J gene lost 5 bases, with 12 bases spanning the gap. The CDR3 is CASSYLNRVETQYF. The DNA of the CDR3 is TGTGCCAGCAGTTACCTGAACAGGGTCGAGACCCAGTACTTC.